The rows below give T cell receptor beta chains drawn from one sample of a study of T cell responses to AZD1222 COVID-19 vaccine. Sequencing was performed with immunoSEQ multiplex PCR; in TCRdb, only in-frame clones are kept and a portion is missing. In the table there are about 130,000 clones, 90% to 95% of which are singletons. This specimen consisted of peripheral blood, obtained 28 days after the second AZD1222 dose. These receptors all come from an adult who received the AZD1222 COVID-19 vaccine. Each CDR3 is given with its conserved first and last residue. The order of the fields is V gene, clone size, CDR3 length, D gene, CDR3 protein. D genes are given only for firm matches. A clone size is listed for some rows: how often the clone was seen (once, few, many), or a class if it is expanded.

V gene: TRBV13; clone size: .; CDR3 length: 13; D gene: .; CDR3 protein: CASTSQGGDTQYF
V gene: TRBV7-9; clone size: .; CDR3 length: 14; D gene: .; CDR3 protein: CASSFHQGFNEQFF
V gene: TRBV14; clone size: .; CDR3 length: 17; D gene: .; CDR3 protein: CASSQGFGAAYPYEQYF
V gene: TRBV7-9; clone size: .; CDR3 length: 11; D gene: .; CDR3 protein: CASTPGREAFF
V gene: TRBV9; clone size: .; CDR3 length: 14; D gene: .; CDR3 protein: CASSGGTENQPQHF
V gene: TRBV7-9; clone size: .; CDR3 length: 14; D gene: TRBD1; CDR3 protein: CASSWGQTTDGYTF
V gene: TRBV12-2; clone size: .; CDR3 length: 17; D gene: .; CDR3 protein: CASRLGLGLAGRYEQYF
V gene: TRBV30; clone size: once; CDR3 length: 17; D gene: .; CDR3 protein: CAWSVPDPRRGNQPQHF
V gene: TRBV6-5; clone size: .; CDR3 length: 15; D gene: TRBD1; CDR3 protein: CASSYSFEGAGEAFF
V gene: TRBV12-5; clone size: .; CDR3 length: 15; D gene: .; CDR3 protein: CASGSVRISSYEQYF
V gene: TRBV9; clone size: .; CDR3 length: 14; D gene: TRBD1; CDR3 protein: CASSVTGGGYGYTF
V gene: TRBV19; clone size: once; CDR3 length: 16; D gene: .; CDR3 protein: CASSPTVPLGANVLTF
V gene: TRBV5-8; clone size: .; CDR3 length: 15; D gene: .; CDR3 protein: CASSYRQDSTDTQYF
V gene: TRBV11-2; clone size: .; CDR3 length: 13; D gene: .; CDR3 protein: CASSPSLGQPQHF
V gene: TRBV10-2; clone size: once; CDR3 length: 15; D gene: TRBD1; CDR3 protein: CASNEDRGLVTEAFF
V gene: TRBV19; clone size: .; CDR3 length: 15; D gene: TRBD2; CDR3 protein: CASISSGRDTGELFF
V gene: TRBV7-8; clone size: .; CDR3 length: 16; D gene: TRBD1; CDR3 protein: CASSFAGGMSNQPQHF
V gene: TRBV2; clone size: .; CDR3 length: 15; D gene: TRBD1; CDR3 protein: CASLDSGTGGYEQYF
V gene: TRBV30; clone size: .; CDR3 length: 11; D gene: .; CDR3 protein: CAWVFSETQYF
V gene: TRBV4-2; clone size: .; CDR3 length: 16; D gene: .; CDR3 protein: CASSQDWSRGRYEQYF
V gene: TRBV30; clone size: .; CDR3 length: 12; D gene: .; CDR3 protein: CAWSGTNYGYTF
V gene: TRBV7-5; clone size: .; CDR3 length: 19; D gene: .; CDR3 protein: CVRTPGTSGGELRTDTQYF
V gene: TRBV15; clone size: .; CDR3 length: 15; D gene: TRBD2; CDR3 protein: CATSNIAGLYNEQFF
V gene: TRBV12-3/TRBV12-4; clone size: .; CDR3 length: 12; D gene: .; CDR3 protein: CASSFAPYEQYF
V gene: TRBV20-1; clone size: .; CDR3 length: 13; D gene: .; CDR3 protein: CSASHKSQETQYF
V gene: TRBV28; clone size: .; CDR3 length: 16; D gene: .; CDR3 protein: CASSPVQPSGANVLTF
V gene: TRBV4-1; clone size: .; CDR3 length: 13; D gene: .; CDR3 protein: CASSQRDTDTQYF
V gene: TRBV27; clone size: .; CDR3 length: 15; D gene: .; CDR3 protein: CASSFSSRRFDEQFF
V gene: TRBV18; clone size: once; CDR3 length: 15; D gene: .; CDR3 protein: CASSRTGIQLAGYTF
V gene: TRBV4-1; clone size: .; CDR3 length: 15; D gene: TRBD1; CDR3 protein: CASSQPTGGVYGYTF
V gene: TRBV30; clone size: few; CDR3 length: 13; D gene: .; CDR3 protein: CAWSPNTDYEQYF
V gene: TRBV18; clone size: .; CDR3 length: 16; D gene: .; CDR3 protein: CASSPPRGGLAGGYTF
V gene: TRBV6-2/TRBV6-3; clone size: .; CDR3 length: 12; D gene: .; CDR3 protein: CASSWGSYEQYF
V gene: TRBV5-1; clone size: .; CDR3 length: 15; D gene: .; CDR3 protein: CASSLDGASTDTQYF
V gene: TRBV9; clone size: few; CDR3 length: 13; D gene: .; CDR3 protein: CASSGDNTGELFF
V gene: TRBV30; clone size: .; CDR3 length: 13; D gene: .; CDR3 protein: CAWREGYGTEAFF
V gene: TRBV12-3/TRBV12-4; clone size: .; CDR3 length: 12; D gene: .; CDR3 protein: CASSSVVEKLFF
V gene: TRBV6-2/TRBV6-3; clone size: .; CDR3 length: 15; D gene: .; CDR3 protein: CASSTRTLMNTEAFF
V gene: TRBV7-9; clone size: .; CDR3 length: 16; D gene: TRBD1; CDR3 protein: CASSSTRQGTDSPLHF
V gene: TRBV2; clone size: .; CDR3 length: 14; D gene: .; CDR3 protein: CASRRTFGSNEQFF
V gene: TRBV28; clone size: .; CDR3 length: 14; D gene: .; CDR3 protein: CATSGEPTGNTIYF
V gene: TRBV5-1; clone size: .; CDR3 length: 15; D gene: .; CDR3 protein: CASSLTGNTNEKLFF
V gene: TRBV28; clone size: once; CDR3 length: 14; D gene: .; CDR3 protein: CASSLRVLAGELFF
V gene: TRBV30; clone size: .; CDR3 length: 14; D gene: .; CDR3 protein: CAWTPGAVSYGYTF
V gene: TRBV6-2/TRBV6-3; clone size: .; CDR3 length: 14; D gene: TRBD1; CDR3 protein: CASSYGAGGQPQHF